This T cell receptor (beta chain) was identified in a study of T cells in localized non-small cell lung cancer (dated by TCRdb to 2020 to 2021). Regarding the complete study: The study examined T cell repertoires in approximately 240 patients with early-stage NSCLC and compared tumors with uninvolved tumor-adjacent lungs. The cohort was made up of around 250 treatment-naive NSCLC patients whose localized lung tumors had been resected. The mean age of the NSCLC patients was approximately 71 years, with 120 to 150 men and around 100 women. What the research found in general, with its limitations: Because the study design was exploratory, TCR variables were selected using unadjusted p-values without false-discovery rate correction. Uninvolved tumor-adjacent lung showed the highest T cell clonality, higher than tumor, which suggests more focused antigenic responses in the uninvolved tumor-adjacent lung. A median of about 61 of the top 100 tumor clones turned up in the paired uninvolved adjacent lung, and roughly 28 of those clones also ranked among the top 100 of that same adjacent lung. Multi-region tumor sequencing was not performed, so intratumor heterogeneity could not be excluded. Higher T cell density in blood was associated with longer overall survival, whereas higher clonality in adjacent lung was associated with shorter survival.

TCR beta CDR3 regions were sequenced from DNA using the immunoSEQ Assay. In the original analysis: To compute T cell density, TCR beta template counts were normalized to usable DNA, which was estimated by amplifying housekeeping genes. The preseqR package was used to estimate richness by extrapolating to 400,000 templates for PBMC samples and to 120,000 templates for tissue samples. Clonality was calculated as one minus Pielou's evenness. To identify tissue-enriched TCRs, differential abundance testing was run on productive amino-acid clonotypes with a minimum total count of 5 and an alpha of 0.1. The Jaccard Index and the Morisita Overlap Index were used to quantify repertoire overlap between compartments. GLIPH grouped TCR beta CDR3s together with public tetramer-defined viral CDR3s, and a viral motif had to include at least three viral sequences and show V-gene enrichment. The source is immuneACCESS, and TCRdb retained only in-frame sequences with V and J called. Part of the clones is not carried over; for the studies checked, unresolved V genes explain less than half of this, and the remainder is unexplained. V, J and clone size are those of that table, while D and trimming were read from the DNA. The sample profile shows under 65,000 clones; 80% to 90% of them were found once. The ten largest clones take up approximately 22% of the sample.

About this clone: The specificity of this receptor is unknown. Base qualities are not at hand, and no much larger clone is one base apart.

At diagnosis, peripheral blood, uninvolved tumor-adjacent lung and tumor were collected and were preserved as a mix of fresh-frozen and FFPE material. For TCR repertoire profiling, blood samples were analyzed in the form of peripheral blood mononuclear cells. CDR1 and CDR2, per the germline V gene (reference sequence), are SGHNT and YYREEE. The CDR3 holds 15 amino acids from the cysteine to the phenylalanine. The entry retains the CDR3 DNA only, 45 bases that are in frame from base 1. V trim: 5 bases; J trim: 1 base; unmatched bases: 4. The TCR originated in a man aged 40 to 70 with stage I squamous cell lung carcinoma. Sequenced here: peripheral blood, sampled before any cancer treatment. The V and J genes are TRBV5-4 and TRBJ1-1; a stretch of 11 junction bases matches TRBD1. The sequenced DNA: TGTGCCAGCAGATGGACAGGGGGCAAGAACACTGAAGCTTTCTTT. This sequence encodes CASRWTGGKNTEAFF.